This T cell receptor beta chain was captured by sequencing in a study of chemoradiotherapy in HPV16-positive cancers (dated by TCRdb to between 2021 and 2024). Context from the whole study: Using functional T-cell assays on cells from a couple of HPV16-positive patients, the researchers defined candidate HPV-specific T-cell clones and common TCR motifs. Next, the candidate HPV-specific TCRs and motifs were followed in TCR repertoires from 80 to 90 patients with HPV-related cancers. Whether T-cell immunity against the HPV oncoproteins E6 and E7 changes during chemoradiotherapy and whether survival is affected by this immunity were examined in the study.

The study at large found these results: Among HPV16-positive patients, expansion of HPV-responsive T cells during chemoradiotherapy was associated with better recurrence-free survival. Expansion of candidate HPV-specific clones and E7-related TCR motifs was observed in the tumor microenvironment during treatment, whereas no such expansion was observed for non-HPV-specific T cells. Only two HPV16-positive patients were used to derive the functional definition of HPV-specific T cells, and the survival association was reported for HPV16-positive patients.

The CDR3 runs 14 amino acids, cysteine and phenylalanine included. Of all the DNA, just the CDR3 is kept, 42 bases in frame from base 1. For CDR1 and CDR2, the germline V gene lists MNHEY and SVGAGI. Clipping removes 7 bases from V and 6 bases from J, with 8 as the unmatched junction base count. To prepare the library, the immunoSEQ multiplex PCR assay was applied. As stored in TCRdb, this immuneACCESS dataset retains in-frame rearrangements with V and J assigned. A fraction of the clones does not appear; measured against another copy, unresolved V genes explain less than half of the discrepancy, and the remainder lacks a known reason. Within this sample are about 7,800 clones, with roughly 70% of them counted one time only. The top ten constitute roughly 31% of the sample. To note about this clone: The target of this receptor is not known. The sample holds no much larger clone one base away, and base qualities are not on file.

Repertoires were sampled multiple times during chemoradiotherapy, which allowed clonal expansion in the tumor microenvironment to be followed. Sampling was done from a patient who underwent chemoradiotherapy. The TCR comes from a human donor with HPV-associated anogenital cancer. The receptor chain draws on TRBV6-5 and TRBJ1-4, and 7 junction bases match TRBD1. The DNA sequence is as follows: TGTGCCAGCACCGGGGACAGCCCGGATGAAAAACTGTTTTTT. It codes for CASTGDSPDEKLFF.